This entry concerns a single TCR beta chain. Its antigen is currently unknown. Profiling relied on immunoSEQ multiplex PCR, and the TCRdb table lists in-frame clones only, not all of them. The data hold 95,000 to 110,000 clones, with approximately 86% observed a single time. This record belongs to a study of T cell responses to AZD1222 COVID-19 vaccine. Study-level findings and limits: Repertoires in all cases were sampled only once the peak T cell response had passed. Clonal diversity was possibly underestimated; the donors were predominantly white British and more often female. CD4 TCRs covered the whole spike, strongest at regions 160-218 and 743-854.

The germline V and J ends were trimmed by 4 bases and 7 bases, with 16 bases remaining between them. The germline gives CDR1 SEHNR, CDR2 FQNEAQ (reference sequence). This CDR3 contains 14 residues. This receptor was obtained from an adult who received the MenACWY meningococcal vaccine as a control. The rearrangement uses TRBV7-9 and TRBJ2-5; D is possibly TRBD2 (6 bases). Sequencing used peripheral blood, obtained 28 days after the second dose of the MenACWY control vaccine. CDR3 sequence: CASSSTSPLGTQYF. Written as DNA, the CDR3 is TGTGCCAGCAGCTCGACTAGTCCCCTGGGGACCCAGTACTTC. Full variable domain (rest looked up from reference TRBV7-9 and TRBJ2-5): DTGVSQNPRHKITKRGQNVTFRCDPISEHNRLYWYRQTLGQGPEFLTYFQNEAQLEKSRLLSDRFSAERPKGSFSTLEIQRTEQGDSAMYLCASSSTSPLGTQYFGPGTRLLVL.